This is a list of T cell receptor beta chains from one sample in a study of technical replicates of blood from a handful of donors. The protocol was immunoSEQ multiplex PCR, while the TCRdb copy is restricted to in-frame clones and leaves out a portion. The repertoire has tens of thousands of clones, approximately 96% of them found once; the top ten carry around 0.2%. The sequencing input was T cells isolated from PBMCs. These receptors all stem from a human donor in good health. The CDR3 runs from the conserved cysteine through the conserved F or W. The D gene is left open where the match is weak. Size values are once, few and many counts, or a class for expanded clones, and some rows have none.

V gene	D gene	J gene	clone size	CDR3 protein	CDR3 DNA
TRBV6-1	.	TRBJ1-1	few	CASSERETEPTEAFF	TGTGCCAGCAGTGAAAGGGAGACCGAACCCACTGAAGCTTTCTTT
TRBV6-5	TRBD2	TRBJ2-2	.	CASSYTASGGAGELFF	TGTGCCAGCAGTTACACCGCTAGCGGGGGGGCTGGGGAGCTGTTTTTT
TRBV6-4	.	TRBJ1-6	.	CASSDSHLRDSPLHF	TGTGCCAGCAGTGACTCTCATCTGCGGGATTCACCCCTCCACTTT
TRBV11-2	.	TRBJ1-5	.	CASSFGGGGLGQPQHF	TGTGCCAGCAGCTTTGGTGGGGGAGGTTTGGGTCAGCCCCAGCATTTT
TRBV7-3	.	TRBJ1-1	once	CASSLTSGVNTEAFF	TGTGCCAGCAGCTTAACCTCGGGTGTAAACACTGAAGCTTTCTTT
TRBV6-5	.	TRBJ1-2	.	CASRRGGVNGYTF	TGTGCCAGCAGGAGGGGGGGGGTGAATGGCTACACCTTC
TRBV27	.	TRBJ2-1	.	CASLGGASSYNEQFF	TGTGCCTCCCTTGGTGGGGCGAGCTCCTACAATGAGCAGTTCTTC
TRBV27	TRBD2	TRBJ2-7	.	CASSLFVAGGPGAIYEQYF	TGTGCCAGCAGTTTATTTGTAGCGGGAGGGCCGGGGGCTATCTACGAGCAGTACTTC
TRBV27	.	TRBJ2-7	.	CASREGRGEQYF	TGTGCCAGCAGGGAAGGAAGAGGCGAGCAGTACTTC
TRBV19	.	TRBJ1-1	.	CATRRSVNTEAFF	TGTGCCACCCGAAGGAGCGTGAACACTGAAGCTTTCTTT
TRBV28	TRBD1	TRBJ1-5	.	CASSPTEGQGLGQPQHF	TGTGCCAGCAGCCCCACCGAGGGACAGGGATTGGGTCAGCCCCAGCATTTT
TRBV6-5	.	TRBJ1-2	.	CASSYRGRNYGYTF	TGTGCCAGCAGTTACCGGGGGAGAAACTATGGCTACACCTTC
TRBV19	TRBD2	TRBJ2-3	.	CASSNGGGTDTQYF	TGTGCCAGTAGTAACGGGGGGGGCACAGATACGCAGTATTTT
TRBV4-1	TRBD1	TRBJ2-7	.	CASSQDRGQGPREQYF	TGCGCCAGCAGCCAAGATCGGGGACAGGGGCCGCGGGAGCAGTACTTC
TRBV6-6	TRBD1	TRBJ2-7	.	CASSSWTGGDYEQYF	TGTGCCAGCAGTTCGTGGACAGGGGGTGACTACGAGCAGTACTTC
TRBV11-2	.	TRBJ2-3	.	CASSPGSQSTDTQYF	TGTGCCAGCAGCCCCGGGAGCCAGAGCACAGATACGCAGTATTTT
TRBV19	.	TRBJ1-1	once	CASSIGLAEAFF	TGTGCCAGTAGTATAGGACTCGCTGAAGCTTTCTTT
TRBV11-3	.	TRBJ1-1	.	CASSTARTGNTEAFF	TGTGCCAGCAGCACCGCTCGTACGGGAAACACTGAAGCTTTCTTT
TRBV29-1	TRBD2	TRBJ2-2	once	CSVFSGTGTGELFF	TGCAGCGTCTTTAGCGGGACGGGCACCGGGGAGCTGTTTTTT
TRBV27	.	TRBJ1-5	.	CASSLSGGGSQPQHF	TGTGCCAGCAGTTTATCAGGGGGAGGGAGTCAGCCCCAGCATTTT
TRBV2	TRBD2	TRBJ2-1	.	CASSDGDPSGWYEQFF	TGTGCCAGCAGTGATGGTGATCCTAGCGGCTGGTATGAGCAGTTCTTC
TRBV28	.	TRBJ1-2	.	CASSLSSGRGNYGYTF	TGTGCCAGCAGTTTATCGTCGGGCAGGGGTAACTATGGCTACACCTTC
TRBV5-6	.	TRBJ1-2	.	CASSLTQTGSGYTF	TGTGCCAGCAGCCTAACTCAAACAGGGTCCGGCTACACCTTC
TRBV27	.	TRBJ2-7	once	CASSFSEAFYEQYF	TGTGCCAGCAGTTTTTCCGAGGCCTTCTACGAGCAGTACTTC